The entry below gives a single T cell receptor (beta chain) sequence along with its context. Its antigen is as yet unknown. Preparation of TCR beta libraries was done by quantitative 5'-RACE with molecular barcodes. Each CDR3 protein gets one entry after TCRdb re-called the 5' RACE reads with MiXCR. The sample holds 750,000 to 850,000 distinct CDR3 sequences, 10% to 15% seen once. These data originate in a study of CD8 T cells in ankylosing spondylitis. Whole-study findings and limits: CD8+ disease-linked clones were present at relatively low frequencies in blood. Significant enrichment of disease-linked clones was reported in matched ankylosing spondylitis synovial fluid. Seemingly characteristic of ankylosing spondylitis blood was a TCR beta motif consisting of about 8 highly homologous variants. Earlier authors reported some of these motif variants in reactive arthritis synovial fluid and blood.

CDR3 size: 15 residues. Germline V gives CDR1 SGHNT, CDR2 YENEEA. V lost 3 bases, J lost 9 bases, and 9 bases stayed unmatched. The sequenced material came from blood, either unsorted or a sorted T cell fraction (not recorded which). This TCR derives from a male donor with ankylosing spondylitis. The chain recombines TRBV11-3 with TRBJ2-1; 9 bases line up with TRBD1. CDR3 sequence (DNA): TGTGCCAGCAGCTTTAAGGGACAGGGTCCTACTGAGCAGTTCTTC. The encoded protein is CASSFKGQGPTEQFF.